These T cell receptor beta chains were read from a single sample in a study of T cell repertoires in cytomegalovirus infection. MiXCR was run by TCRdb on the reads, yielding one entry per CDR3 protein. In the table there are a few hundred thousand distinct CDR3 sequences, 15% to 20% of which are singletons. Sequencing was carried out using PBMCs. The receptors were gathered from a human donor in good health (CMV status not recorded). Some clones in this sample may be carry-over from other donors' samples. CDR3s include the opening cysteine and the closing phenylalanine or tryptophan. The order of the fields is V gene, J gene, clone size, D gene, CDR3 protein, CDR3 DNA. The D gene is left open where the match is weak. Clone size is stated in some rows and not others, as once, few, many or a class when expanded.

TRBV7-8	TRBJ2-5	-	TRBD1	CASSWEKGTGIPQETQYF	TGTGCCAGCAGCTGGGAGAAGGGGACAGGCATTCCACAAGAGACCCAGTACTTC
TRBV20-1	TRBJ1-6	few	-	CSARGVDSWERSPLHF	TGCAGTGCTAGAGGGGTTGATTCCTGGGAAAGGTCACCCCTCCACTTT
TRBV7-2	TRBJ2-2	few	-	CASSSTGSGELFF	TGTGCCAGCAGCTCCACCGGATCCGGGGAGCTGTTTTTT
TRBV11-2	TRBJ1-4	many	-	CASSLIPQGNDEKLFF	TGTGCCAGCAGCTTAATTCCGCAGGGCAACGATGAAAAACTGTTTTTT
TRBV12-3/TRBV12-4	TRBJ1-4	-	-	CASSLSTVEKLFF	TGTGCCAGCAGTTTATCCACGGTCGAAAAACTGTTTTTT
TRBV7-9	TRBJ2-2	few	-	CASSHTSIPGELFF	TGTGCCAGCAGCCATACTAGCATCCCCGGGGAGCTGTTTTTT
TRBV6-2/TRBV6-3	TRBJ2-1	few	-	CASGRYNEQFF	TGTGCCAGCGGACGGTACAATGAGCAGTTCTTC
TRBV19	TRBJ2-7	few	-	CASSIVLGGAHVEEQYF	TGTGCCAGTAGTATAGTTTTGGGGGGCGCGCACGTCGAGGAGCAGTACTTC
TRBV4-1	TRBJ2-3	few	-	CASSQDPRNTQYF	TGCGCCAGCAGCCAAGATCCAAGGAATACGCAGTATTTT
TRBV12-3/TRBV12-4	TRBJ2-3	-	TRBD1	CASKVDRGWTDTQYF	TGTGCCAGCAAAGTGGACAGGGGTTGGACAGATACGCAGTATTTT
TRBV7-2	TRBJ1-5	many	-	CATGTAYSNQPQHF	TGTGCCACCGGGACGGCTTATAGCAATCAGCCCCAGCATTTT
TRBV12-3/TRBV12-4	TRBJ1-4	few	TRBD1	CASSKGQGTEKLFF	TGTGCCAGCAGTAAAGGACAGGGGACTGAAAAACTGTTTTTT
TRBV3-1	TRBJ2-3	few	-	CASSQDLGGPSDTQYF	TGTGCCAGCAGCCAAGATCTCGGGGGGCCGTCAGATACGCAGTATTTT
TRBV7-9	TRBJ1-5	many	TRBD1	CASPTGCQPQHF	TGTGCCAGTCCGACAGGGTGTCAGCCCCAGCATTTT
TRBV19	TRBJ1-5	few	-	CASSNQGIGPINQPQHF	TGTGCCAGTAGCAACCAGGGAATCGGACCGATCAATCAGCCCCAGCATTTT
TRBV7-2	TRBJ2-2	-	-	CASSFRAGAIGGELFF	TGTGCCAGCAGCTTTAGGGCTGGGGCCATTGGCGGGGAGCTGTTTTTT
TRBV27	TRBJ1-6	-	-	CASSSSDAVYNSPLHF	TGTGCCAGCAGCTCATCAGATGCTGTCTATAATTCACCCCTCCACTTT
TRBV20-1	TRBJ1-6	-	-	CSARQQRDSYSPLHF	TGCAGTGCTAGGCAACAACGGGACTCCTATTCACCCCTCCACTTT
TRBV10-3	TRBJ2-6	-	-	CAISPGGGQSVAGANVLTF	TGTGCCATCAGTCCAGGGGGGGGACAATCTGTCGCTGGGGCCAACGTCCTGACTTTC
TRBV10-3	TRBJ2-7	many	-	CAISEQGYEQYF	TGTGCCATCAGTGAACAGGGCTACGAGCAGTACTTC
TRBV6-5	TRBJ1-3	many	TRBD1	CASTPFTGAITGNTIYF	TGTGCCAGCACCCCCTTTACAGGGGCTATCACTGGAAACACCATATATTTT
TRBV7-2	TRBJ2-7	-	TRBD2	CASSAGLATGEQYF	TGTGCCAGCAGCGCCGGACTAGCGACCGGCGAGCAGTACTTC
TRBV24-1	TRBJ2-6	-	-	CATSDFDSSGANVLTF	TGTGCCACCAGTGACTTCGACAGCTCTGGGGCCAACGTCCTGACTTTC
TRBV28	TRBJ2-5	many	-	CASSRAPSQETQYF	TGTGCCAGCAGCAGAGCCCCGTCCCAAGAGACCCAGTACTTC
TRBV12-3/TRBV12-4	TRBJ2-1	few	-	CASSSVRVSEFF	TGTGCCAGCAGCTCCGTCCGGGTCTCAGAGTTCTTC
TRBV10-3	TRBJ1-1	-	-	CAISEIQGNTEAFF	TGTGCCATCAGTGAGATTCAGGGTAACACTGAAGCTTTCTTT
TRBV20-1	TRBJ2-1	-	-	CSAGGLPSEQFF	TGCAGTGCGGGGGGACTCCCCTCCGAGCAGTTCTTC
TRBV13	TRBJ1-2	few	TRBD1	CASSLLDRGWYGYTF	TGTGCCAGCAGCTTACTGGACAGGGGTTGGTATGGCTACACCTTC
TRBV5-1	TRBJ2-7	few	-	CASSFESTSYEQYF	TGCGCCAGCAGCTTCGAGTCAACCTCCTACGAGCAGTACTTC
TRBV20-1	TRBJ1-2	few	TRBD1	CSASRTGGLYGYTF	TGCAGTGCTAGCCGGACAGGGGGACTATATGGCTACACCTTC
TRBV7-9	TRBJ2-2	many	-	CASSLADGGNTGELFF	TGTGCCAGCAGCTTAGCGGACGGGGGGAACACCGGGGAGCTGTTTTTT
TRBV14	TRBJ2-3	-	-	CASSQGTPSTDTQYF	TGTGCCAGCAGCCAAGGGACGCCGAGCACAGATACGCAGTATTTT
TRBV3-1	TRBJ1-1	few	-	CASSQARHGVEAFF	TGTGCCAGCAGCCAAGCCCGACATGGTGTGGAAGCTTTCTTT